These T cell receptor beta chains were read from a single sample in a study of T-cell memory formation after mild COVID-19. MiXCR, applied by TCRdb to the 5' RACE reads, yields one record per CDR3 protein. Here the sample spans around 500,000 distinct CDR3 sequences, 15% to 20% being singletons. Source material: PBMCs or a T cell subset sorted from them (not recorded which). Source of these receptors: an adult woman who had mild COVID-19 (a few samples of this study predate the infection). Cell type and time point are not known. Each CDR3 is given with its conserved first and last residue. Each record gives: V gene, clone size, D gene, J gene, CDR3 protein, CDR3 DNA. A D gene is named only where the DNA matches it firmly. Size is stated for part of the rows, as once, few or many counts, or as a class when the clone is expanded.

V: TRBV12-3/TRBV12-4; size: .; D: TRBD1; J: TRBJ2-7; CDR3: CASRQTGSNEQYF; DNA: TGTGCCAGCAGACAGACAGGGAGCAACGAGCAGTACTTC
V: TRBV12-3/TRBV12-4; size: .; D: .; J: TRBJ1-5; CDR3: CASSSIQGVNQPQHF; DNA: TGTGCCAGCAGTTCTATACAGGGCGTTAATCAGCCCCAGCATTTT
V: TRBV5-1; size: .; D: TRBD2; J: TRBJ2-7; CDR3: CASSSGLAGDSSYEQYF; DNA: TGTGCCAGCTCATCGGGACTAGCGGGGGATAGCTCCTACGAGCAGTACTTC
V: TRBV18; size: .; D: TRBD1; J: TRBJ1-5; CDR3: CATQETGPNQPQHF; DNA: TGTGCCACCCAGGAGACAGGGCCCAATCAGCCCCAGCATTTT
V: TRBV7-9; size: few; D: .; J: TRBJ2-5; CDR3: CASSLSGTQETQYF; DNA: TGTGCCAGCAGCTTATCCGGGACTCAAGAGACCCAGTACTTC
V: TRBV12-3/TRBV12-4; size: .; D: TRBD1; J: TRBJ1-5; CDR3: CASRPSGTGDNQPQHF; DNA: TGTGCCAGCAGACCCTCTGGGACAGGGGACAATCAGCCCCAGCATTTT
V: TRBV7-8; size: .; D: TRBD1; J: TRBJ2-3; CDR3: CASSLWTGSTDTQYF; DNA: TGTGCCAGCAGCCTGTGGACAGGGAGCACAGATACGCAGTATTTT
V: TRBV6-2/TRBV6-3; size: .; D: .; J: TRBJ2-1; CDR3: CASSLAASSYNEQFF; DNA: TGTGCCAGCAGCTTAGCGGCGAGCTCCTACAATGAGCAGTTCTTC
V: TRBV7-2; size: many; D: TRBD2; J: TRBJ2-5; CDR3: CASSWVSGKAETQYF; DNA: TGTGCCAGCAGCTGGGTGAGCGGGAAGGCAGAGACCCAGTACTTC
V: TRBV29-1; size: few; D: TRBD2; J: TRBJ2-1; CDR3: CSVEGAGGFQLNEQFF; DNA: TGCAGCGTTGAAGGAGCGGGAGGGTTCCAACTCAATGAGCAGTTCTTC
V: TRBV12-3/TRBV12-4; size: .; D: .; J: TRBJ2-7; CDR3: CASSSGVYEQYF; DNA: TGTGCCAGCAGTTCAGGGGTCTACGAGCAGTACTTC
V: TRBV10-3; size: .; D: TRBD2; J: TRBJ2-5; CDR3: CAIRPSGGEQETQYF; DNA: TGTGCCATCAGACCTAGCGGGGGTGAACAAGAGACCCAGTACTTC
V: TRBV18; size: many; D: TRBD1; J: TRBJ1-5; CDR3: CASSPRTGNNQPQHF; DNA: TGTGCCAGCTCACCTAGGACAGGGAATAATCAGCCCCAGCATTTT
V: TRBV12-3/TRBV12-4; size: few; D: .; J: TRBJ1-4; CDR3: CASSPGPPVRTNEKLFF; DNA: TGTGCCAGCAGCCCGGGCCCCCCGGTCCGGACTAATGAAAAACTGTTTTTT
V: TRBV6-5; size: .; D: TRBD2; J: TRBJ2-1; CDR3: CASTHGGWQEQFF; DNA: TGTGCCAGCACCCACGGGGGGTGGCAGGAGCAGTTCTTC
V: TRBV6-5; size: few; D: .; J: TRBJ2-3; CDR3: CASSYEPAGRRADTQYF; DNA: TGTGCCAGCAGTTACGAGCCGGCAGGGAGGAGGGCAGATACGCAGTATTTT
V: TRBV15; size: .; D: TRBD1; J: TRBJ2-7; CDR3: CATSRERDRGKYEQYF; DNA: TGTGCCACCAGCAGAGAGAGGGACAGGGGTAAATACGAGCAGTACTTC
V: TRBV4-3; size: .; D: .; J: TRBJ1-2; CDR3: CASSPSDTRYGYTF; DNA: TGCGCCAGCAGCCCCTCAGATACCCGCTATGGCTACACCTTC
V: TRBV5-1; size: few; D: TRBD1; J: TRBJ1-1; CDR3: CASSLGDRGRTEAFF; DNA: TGCGCCAGCAGCTTGGGAGACAGGGGGCGAACTGAAGCTTTCTTT
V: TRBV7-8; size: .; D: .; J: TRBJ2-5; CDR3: CASSALHQETQYF; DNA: TGTGCCAGCAGCGCCCTACACCAAGAGACCCAGTACTTC
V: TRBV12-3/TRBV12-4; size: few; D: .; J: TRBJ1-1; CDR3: CASSPVGGRAFF; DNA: TGTGCCAGCAGCCCCGTAGGGGGACGAGCTTTCTTT
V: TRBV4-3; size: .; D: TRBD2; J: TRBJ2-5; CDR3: CASSLAGEGGETQYF; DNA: TGCGCCAGCAGCCTAGCGGGAGAAGGGGGGGAGACCCAGTACTTC
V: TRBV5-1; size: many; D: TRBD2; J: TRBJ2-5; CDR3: CASSSNGVAGGRETQYF; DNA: TGCGCCAGCAGCTCAAATGGCGTAGCGGGAGGTCGAGAGACCCAGTACTTC
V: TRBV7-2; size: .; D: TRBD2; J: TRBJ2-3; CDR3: CASSSLAGGATDTQYF; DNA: TGTGCCAGCAGCTCCCTAGCGGGGGGGGCCACAGATACGCAGTATTTT
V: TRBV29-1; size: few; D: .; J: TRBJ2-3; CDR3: CSVRHRLSTDTQYF; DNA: TGCAGCGTTCGGCACCGCCTTAGCACAGATACGCAGTATTTT
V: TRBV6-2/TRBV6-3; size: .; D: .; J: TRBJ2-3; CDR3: CATTNTDTQYF; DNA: TGTGCCACGACGAACACAGATACGCAGTATTTT
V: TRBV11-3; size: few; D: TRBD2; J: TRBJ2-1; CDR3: CASRERAGVSYEQFF; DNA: TGTGCCAGCAGGGAAAGAGCGGGAGTGTCCTATGAGCAGTTCTTC